The present T cell receptor beta chain was sequenced within a study of T cell clonotyping in hematopoietic cell transplantation. Overall study findings and caveats: Pathologically expanded recipient clonotypes increased progressively from day 30 to day 180 as diversity fell. Cells were unsorted, so CD4 and CD8 contributions were not separated. Broader posttransplant TCR repertoire diversity was predicted by graft donor and pretransplant recipient Inverse Simpson Index values.

Time point described: recipient sample about 28 days before transplant, after cytoreduction. Samples: about 28 days before transplant, then days 30, 100 and 180 after. Regarding this clone: Its antigen is unknown.

Repertoires were generated with immunoSEQ multiplex PCR, while TCRdb's copy carries only in-frame clones and drops some. The table records roughly 30,000 clones, around 93% of them present only once. Per the germline V gene, CDR1 is MDHEN and CDR2 is SYDVKM. The V end lost 2 bases, the J end lost 7 bases, and 12 bases lay between the germline ends. The CDR3 length is 14 residues. The source was peripheral blood mononuclear cells, collected before stem cell transplant. The rearrangement uses TRBV28 and TRBJ1-5, with D unresolved. This clonotype originated in a man aged 45-65 years with acute myeloid leukemia. Some clones in this sample may be carry-over from other donors' samples. CDR3 in DNA: TGTGCCAGCAGTTTAGTTGGGCAGTCCCAGCCCCAGCATTTT. Amino acid sequence: CASSLVGQSQPQHF. Together with reference TRBV28 and TRBJ1-5, the CDR3 gives the full variable domain: DVKVTQSSRYLVKRTGEKVFLECVQDMDHENMFWYRQDPGLGLRLIYFSYDVKMKEKGDIPEGYSVSREKKERFSLILESASTNQTSMYLCASSLVGQSQPQHFGDGTRLSIL.